The 2 T cell receptor beta chains below all came from one sample that was sequenced in a study of regulatory T cells in long-lasting Graves disease. Time point meaning: persistent/refractory GD, antithyroid drugs over 5 years with positive TRAb. The TCR library used RNA extracted from PBMCs. With iRepertoire HTBI primers and Arm-PCR of CDR3 regions, TCR beta libraries were built. In TCRdb, the multiplex PCR reads were re-called with MiXCR into one record per CDR3 protein. The sample has 700,000 or so distinct CDR3 sequences, around 30% seen once. The material was peripheral blood mononuclear cells (PBMCs), obtained when the disease was refractory, from a patient treated with antithyroid drugs. Receptors originate from a female donor with Graves disease.

This clonotype was recorded many times. The V and J genes are TRBV12-3 or TRBV12-4 and TRBJ2-7; tentatively, D is TRBD1 (5 bases). Trimming stripped 6 bases from V and 0 bases from J, with 12 bases between. This CDR3 region has 14 residues. The CDR3 DNA sequence: TGTGCCAGCAGCAGACAGTTCAGCTCCTACGAGCAGTACTTC. This codes for CASSRQFSSYEQYF.

The rearrangement joins TRBV6-1 to TRBJ1-2, with D tentatively TRBD1 (6 bases). The CDR3 length is 15 residues. V gave up 0 bases and J gave up 6 bases, with 14 bases separating them. CDR1 is MNHNS and CDR2 is SASEGT in the germline V gene. The CDR3 sequence: CASSEALGGADGYTF. The CDR3 DNA follows: TGTGCCAGCAGTGAAGCGCTGGGGGGGGCGGATGGCTACACCTTC.